The text below deals with one TCR beta chain. Antigen unknown. The sample comes from a study of response to subunit inactivated influenza vaccine. Findings and limits, study-wide: The authors proposed limited new T cell recruitment per seasonal influenza vaccination.

Using its own MiXCR run on the RT-PCR reads, TCRdb lists one record per CDR3 protein. The sample carries about half a million distinct CDR3 sequences, less than 8% recorded once. The CDR3 covers 14 residues. V lost 4 bases and J lost 4, with 14 bases in between. Germline CDR1 is SGHAT and CDR2 is FQNNGV. The sequence was collected from a man aged 45 to 70 who received an inactivated influenza vaccine. The V and J genes are TRBV11-2 and TRBJ2-7; a weak D match, TRBD2 (6 bases). The sequenced sample was PBMCs from blood, obtained 23 to 25 months after vaccination. The DNA for the CDR3 is TGTGCCAGCAGCTGGGGGGACGGATTATACGAGCAGTACTTC. Translation gives CASSWGDGLYEQYF.